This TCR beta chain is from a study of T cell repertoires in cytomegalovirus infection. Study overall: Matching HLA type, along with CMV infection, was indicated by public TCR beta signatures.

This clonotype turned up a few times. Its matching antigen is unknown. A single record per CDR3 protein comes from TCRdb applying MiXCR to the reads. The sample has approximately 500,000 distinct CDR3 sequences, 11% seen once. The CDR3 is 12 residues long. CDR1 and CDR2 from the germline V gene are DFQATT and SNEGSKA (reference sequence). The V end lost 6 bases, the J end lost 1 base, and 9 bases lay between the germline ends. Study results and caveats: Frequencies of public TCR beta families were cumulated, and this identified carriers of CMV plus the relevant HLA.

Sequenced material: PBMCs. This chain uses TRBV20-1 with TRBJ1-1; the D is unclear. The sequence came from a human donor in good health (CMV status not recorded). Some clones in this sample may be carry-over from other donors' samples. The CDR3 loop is CSAPTGNTEAFF. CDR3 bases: TGCAGTGCACCGACGGGGAACACTGAAGCTTTCTTT.